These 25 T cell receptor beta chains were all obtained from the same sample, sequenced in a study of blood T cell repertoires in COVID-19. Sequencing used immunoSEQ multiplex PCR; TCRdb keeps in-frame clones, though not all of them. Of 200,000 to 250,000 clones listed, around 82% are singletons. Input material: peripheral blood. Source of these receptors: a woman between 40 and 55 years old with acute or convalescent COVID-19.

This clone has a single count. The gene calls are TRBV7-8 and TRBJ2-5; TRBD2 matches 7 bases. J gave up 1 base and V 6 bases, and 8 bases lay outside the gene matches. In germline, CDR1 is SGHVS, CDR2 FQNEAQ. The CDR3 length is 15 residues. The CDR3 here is CASSSTSRPQETQYF. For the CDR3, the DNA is TGTGCCAGCAGTTCGACTAGCCGGCCCCAAGAGACCCAGTACTTC.

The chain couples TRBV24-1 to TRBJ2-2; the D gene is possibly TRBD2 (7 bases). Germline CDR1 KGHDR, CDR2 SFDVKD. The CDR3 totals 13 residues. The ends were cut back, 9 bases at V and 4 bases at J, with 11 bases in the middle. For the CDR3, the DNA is TGTGCCACCCGGGGAGGGGGCACCGGGGAGCTGTTTTTT. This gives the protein CATRGGGTGELFF.

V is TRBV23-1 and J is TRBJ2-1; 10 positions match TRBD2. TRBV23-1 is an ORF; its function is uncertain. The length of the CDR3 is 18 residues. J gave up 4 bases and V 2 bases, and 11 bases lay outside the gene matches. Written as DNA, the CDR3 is TGCGCCAGCAGTCAAGTCGATGCTAGCGGGAGTGGTTACAATGAGCAGTTCTTC. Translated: CASSQVDASGSGYNEQFF.

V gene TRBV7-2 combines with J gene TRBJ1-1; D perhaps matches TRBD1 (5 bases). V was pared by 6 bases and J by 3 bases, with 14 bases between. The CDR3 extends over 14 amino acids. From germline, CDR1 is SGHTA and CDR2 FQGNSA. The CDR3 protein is CASSSGRGYTEAFF. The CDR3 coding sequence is TGTGCCAGCAGTTCAGGTCGGGGGTACACTGAAGCTTTCTTT. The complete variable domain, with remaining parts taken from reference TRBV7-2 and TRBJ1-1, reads GAGVSQSPSNKVTEKGKDVELRCDPISGHTALYWYRQSLGQGLEFLIYFQGNSAPDKSGLPSDRFSAERTGGSVSTLTIQRTQQEDSAVYLCASSSGRGYTEAFFGQGTRLTVV.

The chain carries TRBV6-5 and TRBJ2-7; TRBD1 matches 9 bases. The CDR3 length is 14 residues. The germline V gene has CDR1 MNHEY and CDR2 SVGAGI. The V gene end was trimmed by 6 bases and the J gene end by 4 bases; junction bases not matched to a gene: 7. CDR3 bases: TGTGCCAGCAGGTCCGGGACAGGGTTTTACGAGCAGTACTTC. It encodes CASRSGTGFYEQYF.

CDR3 sequence: CASSLGTSTDTQYF. In DNA form, the CDR3 reads TGTGCCAGCAGCCTAGGGACTAGCACAGATACGCAGTATTTT. The V call is TRBV5-5, the J call TRBJ2-3; a possible D gene is TRBD2 (6 bases). The length of the CDR3 is 14 residues. Trimming pared 4 bases from V and 0 bases from J, leaving 9 bases between. The germline CDR1 and CDR2 sequences are SGHKS and YYEKEE (reference sequence). Together with reference TRBV5-5 and TRBJ2-3, the CDR3 gives the full variable domain: DAGVTQSPTHLIKTRGQQVTLRCSPISGHKSVSWYQQVLGQGPQFIFQYYEKEERGRGNFPDRFSARQFPNYSSELNVNALLLGDSALYLCASSLGTSTDTQYFGPGTRLTVL.

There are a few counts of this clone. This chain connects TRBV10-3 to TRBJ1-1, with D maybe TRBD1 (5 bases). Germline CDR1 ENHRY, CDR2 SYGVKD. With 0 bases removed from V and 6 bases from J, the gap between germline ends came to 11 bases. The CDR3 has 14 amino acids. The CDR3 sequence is CAISESGVGAEAFF. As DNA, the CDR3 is TGTGCCATCAGTGAGTCAGGGGTTGGGGCTGAAGCTTTCTTT.

The chain's CDR3 is CASRDSGGATSSTDTQYF. The CDR3 DNA reads as TGCGCCAGCAGAGATAGCGGGGGGGCGACTTCTAGCACAGATACGCAGTATTTT. This chain uses TRBV5-1 with TRBJ2-3; 11 positions agree with TRBD2. The CDR3 has 18 amino acids. Per germline, CDR1 SGHRS and CDR2 YFSETQ. V was clipped by 5 bases and J by 0 bases; unmatched bases: 11.

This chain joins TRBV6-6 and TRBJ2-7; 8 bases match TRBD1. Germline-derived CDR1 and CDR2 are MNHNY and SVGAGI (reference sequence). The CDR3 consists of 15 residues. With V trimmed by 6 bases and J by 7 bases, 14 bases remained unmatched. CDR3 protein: CASRTGGQGIWEQYF. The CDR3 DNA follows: TGTGCCAGCAGAACAGGAGGACAGGGCATATGGGAGCAGTACTTC.

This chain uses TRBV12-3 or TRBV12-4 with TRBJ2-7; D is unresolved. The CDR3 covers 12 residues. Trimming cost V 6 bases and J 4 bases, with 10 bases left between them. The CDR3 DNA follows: TGTGCCAGCAGCCTCCCCGGGTACGAGCAGTACTTC. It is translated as CASSLPGYEQYF.

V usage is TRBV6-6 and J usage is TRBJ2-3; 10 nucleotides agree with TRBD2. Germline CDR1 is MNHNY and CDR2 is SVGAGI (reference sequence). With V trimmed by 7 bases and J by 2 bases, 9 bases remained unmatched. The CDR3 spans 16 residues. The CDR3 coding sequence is TGTGCCAGCACTACCGATAGCGGGAGGAACACAGATACGCAGTATTTT. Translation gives CASTTDSGRNTDTQYF.

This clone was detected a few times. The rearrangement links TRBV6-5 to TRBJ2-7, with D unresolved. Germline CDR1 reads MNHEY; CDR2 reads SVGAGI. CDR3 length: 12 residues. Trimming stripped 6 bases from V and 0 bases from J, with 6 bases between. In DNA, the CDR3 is TGTGCCAGCAGCCACAGCTCCTACGAGCAGTACTTC. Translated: CASSHSSYEQYF.

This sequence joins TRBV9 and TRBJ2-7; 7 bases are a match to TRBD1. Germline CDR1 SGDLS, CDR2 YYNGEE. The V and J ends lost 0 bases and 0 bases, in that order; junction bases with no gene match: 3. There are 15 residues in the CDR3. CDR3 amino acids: CASSVGPGGSYEQYF. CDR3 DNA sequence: TGTGCCAGCAGCGTAGGCCCAGGGGGCTCCTACGAGCAGTACTTC.

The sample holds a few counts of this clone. The CDR3 bases are TGCGCCAGCAGCTTGGAGCCCACAGGGGCTCGAAACACCATATATTTT. Residues: CASSLEPTGARNTIYF. The chain links TRBV5-1 to TRBJ1-3; 7 bases match TRBD1. Per germline, CDR1 SGHRS and CDR2 YFSETQ. This CDR3 region has 16 residues. The trim removed 0 bases at V and 5 bases at J, leaving 8 bases unmatched.

CDR3 loop: CASAKGAVGAGGYTF. CDR3 sequence (DNA): TGTGCCAGCGCTAAAGGAGCGGTGGGCGCGGGGGGCTACACCTTC. This rearrangement joins TRBV6-5 to TRBJ1-2; D not resolved. Trimming pared 8 bases from V and 8 bases from J, leaving 24 bases between. Per the germline V gene, CDR1 is MNHEY and CDR2 is SVGAGI. This CDR3 contains 15 residues.

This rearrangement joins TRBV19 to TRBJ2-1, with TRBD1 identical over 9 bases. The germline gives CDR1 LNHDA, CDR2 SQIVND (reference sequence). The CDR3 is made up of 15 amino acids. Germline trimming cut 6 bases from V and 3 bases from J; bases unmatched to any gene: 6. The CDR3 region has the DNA TGTGCCAGTAGCGCCGGGACAGGGAACTACAATGAGCAGTTCTTC. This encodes CASSAGTGNYNEQFF. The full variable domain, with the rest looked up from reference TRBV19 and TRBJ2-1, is DGGITQSPKYLFRKEGQNVTLSCEQNLNHDAMYWYRQDPGQGLRLIYYSQIVNDFQKGDIAEGYSVSREKKESFPLTVTSAQKNPTAFYLCASSAGTGNYNEQFFGPGTRLTVL.

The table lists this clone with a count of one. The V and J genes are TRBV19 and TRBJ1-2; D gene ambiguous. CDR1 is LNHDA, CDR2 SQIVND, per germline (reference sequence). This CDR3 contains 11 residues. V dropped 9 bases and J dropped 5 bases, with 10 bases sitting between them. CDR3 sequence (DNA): TGTGCCAGCGGGTCCTCGTATGGCTACACCTTC. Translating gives CASGSSYGYTF.

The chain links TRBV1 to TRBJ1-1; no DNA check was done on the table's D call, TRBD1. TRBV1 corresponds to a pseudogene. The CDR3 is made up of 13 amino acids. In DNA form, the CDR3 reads TGCACCAGCAGCCGCCTCAGGGGCACTGAAGCTTTCTTT. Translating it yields CTSSRLRGTEAFF.

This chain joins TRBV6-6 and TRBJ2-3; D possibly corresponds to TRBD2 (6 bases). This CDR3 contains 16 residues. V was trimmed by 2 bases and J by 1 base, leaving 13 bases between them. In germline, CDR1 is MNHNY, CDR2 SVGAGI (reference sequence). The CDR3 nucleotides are TGTGCCAGCAGTTACGGGTTGGGCGGGGGCACAGATACGCAGTATTTT. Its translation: CASSYGLGGGTDTQYF.

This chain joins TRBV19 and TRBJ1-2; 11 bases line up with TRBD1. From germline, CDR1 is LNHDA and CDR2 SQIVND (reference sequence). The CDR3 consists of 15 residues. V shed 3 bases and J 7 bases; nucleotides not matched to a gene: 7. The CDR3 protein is CASSIFGQGALGYTF. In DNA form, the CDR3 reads TGTGCCAGTAGTATCTTCGGACAGGGGGCGCTTGGCTACACCTTC. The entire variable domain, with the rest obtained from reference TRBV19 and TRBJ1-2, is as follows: DGGITQSPKYLFRKEGQNVTLSCEQNLNHDAMYWYRQDPGQGLRLIYYSQIVNDFQKGDIAEGYSVSREKKESFPLTVTSAQKNPTAFYLCASSIFGQGALGYTFGSGTRLTVV.

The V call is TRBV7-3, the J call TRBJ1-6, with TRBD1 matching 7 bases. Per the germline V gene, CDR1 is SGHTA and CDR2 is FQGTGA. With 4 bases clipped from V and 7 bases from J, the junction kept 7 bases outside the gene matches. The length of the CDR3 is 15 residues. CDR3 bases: TGTGCCAGCAGCTATCGACAGGGATGGAATTCACCCCTCCACTTT. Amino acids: CASSYRQGWNSPLHF.

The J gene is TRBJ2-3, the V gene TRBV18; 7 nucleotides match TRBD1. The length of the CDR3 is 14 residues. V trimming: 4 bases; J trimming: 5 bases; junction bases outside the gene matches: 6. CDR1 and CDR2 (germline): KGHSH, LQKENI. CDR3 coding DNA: TGTGCCAGCTCACGAGCCGGGACAGAAGATACGCAGTATTTT. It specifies CASSRAGTEDTQYF.

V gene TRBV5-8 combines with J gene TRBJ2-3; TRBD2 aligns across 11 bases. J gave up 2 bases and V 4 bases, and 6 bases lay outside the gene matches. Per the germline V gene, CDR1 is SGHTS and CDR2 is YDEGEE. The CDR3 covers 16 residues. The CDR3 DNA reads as TGTGCCAGCAGCCCGGGGACTAGCGGAACCACAGATACGCAGTATTTT. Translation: CASSPGTSGTTDTQYF.

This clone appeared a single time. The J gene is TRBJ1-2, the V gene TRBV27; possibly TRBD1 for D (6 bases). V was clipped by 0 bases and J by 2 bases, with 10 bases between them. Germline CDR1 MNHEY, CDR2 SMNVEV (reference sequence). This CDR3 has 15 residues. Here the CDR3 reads CASSLSPGANYGYTF. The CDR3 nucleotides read TGTGCCAGCAGTTTATCCCCAGGGGCCAACTATGGCTACACCTTC.

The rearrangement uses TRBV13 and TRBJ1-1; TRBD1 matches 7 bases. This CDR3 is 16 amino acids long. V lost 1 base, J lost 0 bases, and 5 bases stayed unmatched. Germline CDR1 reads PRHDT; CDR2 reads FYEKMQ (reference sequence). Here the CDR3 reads CASSLAAGGMNTEAFF. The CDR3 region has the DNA TGTGCCAGCAGCTTAGCGGCAGGGGGAATGAACACTGAAGCTTTCTTT. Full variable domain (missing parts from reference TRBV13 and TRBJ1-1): AAGVIQSPRHLIKEKRETATLKCYPIPRHDTVYWYQQGPGQDPQFLISFYEKMQSDKGSIPDRFSAQQFSDYHSELNMSSLELGDSALYFCASSLAAGGMNTEAFFGQGTRLTVV.